A selection of T cell receptor beta chains follows, all from one sample in a study of cytomegalovirus exposure and HLA in healthy donors. The method was immunoSEQ multiplex PCR; TCRdb's version includes in-frame clones alone and lacks a portion of them. The sample has under 200,000 clones; roughly 73% are singletons. Sequencing was done on a sample of PBMCs. All receptors derive from a woman in her thirties or forties in good health and CMV-seropositive. CDR3s include the opening cysteine and the closing phenylalanine or tryptophan. A D gene is named only where the DNA matches it firmly.

D gene: TRBD2; J gene: TRBJ2-2; V gene: TRBV19; CDR3 protein: CASSPRGDTGELFF; CDR3 DNA: TGTGCCAGTAGCCCCCGGGGGGACACCGGGGAGCTGTTTTTT
D gene: -; J gene: TRBJ1-1; V gene: TRBV6-5; CDR3 protein: CASSYLDSTEAFF; CDR3 DNA: TGTGCCAGCAGTTACCTGGACAGCACTGAAGCTTTCTTT
D gene: TRBD1; J gene: TRBJ2-3; V gene: TRBV27; CDR3 protein: CASSLQGADTQYF; CDR3 DNA: TGTGCCAGCAGTCTCCAGGGGGCGGATACGCAGTATTTT
D gene: TRBD2; J gene: TRBJ2-7; V gene: TRBV6-6; CDR3 protein: CASSAIAGSTLLGF; CDR3 DNA: TGTGCCAGCAGTGCCATAGCGGGATCCACACTTTTGGGCTTC
D gene: -; J gene: TRBJ1-5; V gene: TRBV30; CDR3 protein: CAWSVQDGQPQHF; CDR3 DNA: TGTGCCTGGAGTGTACAGGATGGGCAGCCCCAGCATTTT
D gene: -; J gene: TRBJ2-5; V gene: TRBV2; CDR3 protein: CASSGRRTDVSETQYF; CDR3 DNA: TGTGCCAGCAGTGGACGGCGAACAGATGTCAGTGAGACCCAGTACTTC
D gene: TRBD1; J gene: TRBJ1-4; V gene: TRBV4-2; CDR3 protein: CASSQDHYSGQGGIEKLFF; CDR3 DNA: TGTGCCAGCAGCCAAGACCACTACAGTGGACAGGGCGGGATCGAAAAACTGTTTTTT
D gene: TRBD2; J gene: TRBJ2-1; V gene: TRBV6-1; CDR3 protein: CASSQLAGGPSQQFF; CDR3 DNA: TGTGCCAGCAGTCAATTAGCGGGAGGACCTTCCCAGCAGTTCTTC
D gene: -; J gene: TRBJ2-1; V gene: TRBV2; CDR3 protein: CASSEFGQFF; CDR3 DNA: TGTGCCAGCAGTGAATTTGGCCAGTTCTTC
D gene: TRBD1; J gene: TRBJ1-1; V gene: TRBV28; CDR3 protein: CASRRGGTGIPEAFF; CDR3 DNA: TGTGCCAGCCGAAGGGGCGGGACAGGGATCCCTGAAGCTTTCTTT